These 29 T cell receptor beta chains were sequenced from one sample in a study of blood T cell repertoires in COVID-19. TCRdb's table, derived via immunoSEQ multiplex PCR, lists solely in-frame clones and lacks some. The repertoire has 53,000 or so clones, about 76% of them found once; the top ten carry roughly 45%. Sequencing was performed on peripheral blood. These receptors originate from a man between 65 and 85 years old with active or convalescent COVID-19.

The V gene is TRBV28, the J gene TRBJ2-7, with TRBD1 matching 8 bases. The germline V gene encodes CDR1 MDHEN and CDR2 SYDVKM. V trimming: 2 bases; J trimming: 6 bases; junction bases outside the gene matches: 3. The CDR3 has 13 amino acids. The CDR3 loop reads CASSLQGATEQYF. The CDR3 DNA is TGTGCCAGCAGTTTACAGGGGGCTACCGAGCAGTACTTC.

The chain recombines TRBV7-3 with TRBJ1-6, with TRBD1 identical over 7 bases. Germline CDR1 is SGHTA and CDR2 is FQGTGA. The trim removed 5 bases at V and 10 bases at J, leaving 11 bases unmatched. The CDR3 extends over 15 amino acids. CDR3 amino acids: CASSGTERAGSPLHF. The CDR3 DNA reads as TGTGCCAGCAGCGGGACAGAAAGGGCTGGATCACCCCTCCACTTT.

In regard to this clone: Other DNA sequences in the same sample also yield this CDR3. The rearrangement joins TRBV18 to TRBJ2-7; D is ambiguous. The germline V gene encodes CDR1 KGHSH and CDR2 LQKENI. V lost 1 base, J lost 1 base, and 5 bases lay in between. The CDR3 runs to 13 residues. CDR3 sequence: CASSPQESYEQYF. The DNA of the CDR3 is TGTGCCAGCTCACCACAGGAGTCCTACGAGCAGTACTTC.

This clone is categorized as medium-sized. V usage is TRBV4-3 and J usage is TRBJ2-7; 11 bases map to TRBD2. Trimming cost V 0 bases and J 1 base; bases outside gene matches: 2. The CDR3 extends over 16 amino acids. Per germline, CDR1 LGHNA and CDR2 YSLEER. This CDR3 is CASSQDLAGGSYEQYF. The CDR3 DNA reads TGCGCCAGCAGCCAAGATTTAGCGGGAGGGTCCTACGAGCAGTACTTC.

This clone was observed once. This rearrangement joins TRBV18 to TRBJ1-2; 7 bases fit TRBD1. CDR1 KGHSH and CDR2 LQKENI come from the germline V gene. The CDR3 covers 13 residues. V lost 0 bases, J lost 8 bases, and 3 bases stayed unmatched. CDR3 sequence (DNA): TGTGCCAGCTCACCACCGGGACAGACGGGCTACACCTTC. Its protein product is CASSPPGQTGYTF.

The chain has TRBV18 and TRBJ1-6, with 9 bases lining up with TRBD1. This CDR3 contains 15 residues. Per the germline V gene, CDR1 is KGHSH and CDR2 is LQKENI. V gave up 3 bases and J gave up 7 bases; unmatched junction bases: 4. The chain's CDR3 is CASSPGDRENSPLHF. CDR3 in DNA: TGTGCCAGCTCACCCGGGGACAGGGAGAATTCACCCCTCCACTTT.

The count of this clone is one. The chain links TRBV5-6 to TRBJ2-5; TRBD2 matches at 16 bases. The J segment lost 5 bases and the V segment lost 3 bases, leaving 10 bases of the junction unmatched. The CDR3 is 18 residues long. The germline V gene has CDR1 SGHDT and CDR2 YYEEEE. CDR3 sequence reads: CASSSPGLAGGSWETQYF. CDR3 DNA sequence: TGTGCCAGCAGCTCTCCGGGACTAGCGGGAGGGTCTTGGGAGACCCAGTACTTC.

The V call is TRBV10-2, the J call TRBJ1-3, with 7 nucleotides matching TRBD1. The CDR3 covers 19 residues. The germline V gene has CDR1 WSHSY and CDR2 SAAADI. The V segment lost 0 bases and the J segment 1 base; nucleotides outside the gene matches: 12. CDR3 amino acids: CASSESFQQGTPSGNTIYF. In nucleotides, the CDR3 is TGCGCCAGCAGTGAGTCCTTCCAACAGGGGACCCCTTCTGGAAACACCATATATTTT.

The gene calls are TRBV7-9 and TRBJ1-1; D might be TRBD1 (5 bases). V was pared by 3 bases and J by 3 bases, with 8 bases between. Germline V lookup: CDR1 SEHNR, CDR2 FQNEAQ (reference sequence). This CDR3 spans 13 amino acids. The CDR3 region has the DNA TGTGCCAGCAGCTTCGTCAGGGACACTGAAGCTTTCTTT. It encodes CASSFVRDTEAFF.

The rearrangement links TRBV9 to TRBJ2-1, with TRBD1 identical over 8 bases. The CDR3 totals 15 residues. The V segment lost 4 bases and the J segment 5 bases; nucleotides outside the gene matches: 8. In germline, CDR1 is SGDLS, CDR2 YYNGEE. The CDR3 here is CASSSGTGFNNEQFF. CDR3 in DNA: TGTGCCAGCAGCTCCGGGACAGGCTTTAACAATGAGCAGTTCTTC.

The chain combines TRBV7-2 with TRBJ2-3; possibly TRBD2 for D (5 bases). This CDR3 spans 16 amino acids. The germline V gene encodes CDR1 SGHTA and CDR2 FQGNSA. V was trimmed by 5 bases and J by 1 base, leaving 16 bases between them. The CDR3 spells CASSPGPSGGTDTQYF. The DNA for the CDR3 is TGTGCCAGCAGCCCCGGGCCCTCCGGGGGCACAGATACGCAGTATTTT.

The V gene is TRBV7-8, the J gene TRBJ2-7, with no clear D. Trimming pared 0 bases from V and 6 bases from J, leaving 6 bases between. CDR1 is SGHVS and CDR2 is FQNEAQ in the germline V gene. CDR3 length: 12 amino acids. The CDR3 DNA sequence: TGTGCCAGCAGCTTAGCGGGCCTCGAGCAGTACTTC. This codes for CASSLAGLEQYF.

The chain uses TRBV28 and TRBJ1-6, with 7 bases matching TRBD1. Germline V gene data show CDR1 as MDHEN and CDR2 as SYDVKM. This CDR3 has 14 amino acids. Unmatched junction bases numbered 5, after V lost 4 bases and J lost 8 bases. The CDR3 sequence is CASSSGQAYSPLHF. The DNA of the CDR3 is TGTGCCAGCAGTTCAGGACAGGCGTATTCACCCCTCCACTTT.

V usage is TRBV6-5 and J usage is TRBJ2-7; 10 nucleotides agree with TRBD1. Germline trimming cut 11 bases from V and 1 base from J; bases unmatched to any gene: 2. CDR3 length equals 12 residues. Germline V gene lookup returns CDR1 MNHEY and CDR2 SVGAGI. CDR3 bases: TGTGCCGGGACAGGGGCGTCCTACGAGCAGTACTTC. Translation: CAGTGASYEQYF.

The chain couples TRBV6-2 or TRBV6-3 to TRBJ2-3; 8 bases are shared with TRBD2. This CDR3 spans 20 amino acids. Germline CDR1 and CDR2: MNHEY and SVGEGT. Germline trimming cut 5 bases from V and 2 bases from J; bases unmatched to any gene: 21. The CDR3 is CASSTSARQGLVPSTDTQYF. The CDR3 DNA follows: TGTGCCAGCAGTACATCAGCGCGGCAGGGACTAGTTCCATCCACAGATACGCAGTATTTT.

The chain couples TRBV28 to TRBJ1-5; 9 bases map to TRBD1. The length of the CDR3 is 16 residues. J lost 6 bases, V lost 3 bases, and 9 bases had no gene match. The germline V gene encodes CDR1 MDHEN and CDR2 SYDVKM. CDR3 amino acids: CASSFGGTGHAQPQHF. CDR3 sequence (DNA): TGTGCCAGCAGTTTTGGAGGGACAGGGCACGCTCAGCCCCAGCATTTT.

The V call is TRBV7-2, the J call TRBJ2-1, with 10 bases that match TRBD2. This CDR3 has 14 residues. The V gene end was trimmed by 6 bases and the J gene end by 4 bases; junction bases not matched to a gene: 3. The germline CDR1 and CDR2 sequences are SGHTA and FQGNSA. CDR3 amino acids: CASRLAGAYNEQFF. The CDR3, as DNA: TGTGCCAGCAGGCTAGCGGGAGCTTACAATGAGCAGTTCTTC.

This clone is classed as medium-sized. The CDR3 nucleotides are TGTGCCAGCAGCTTTAGACTAGGGGAGCAGTACTTC. Translating it yields CASSFRLGEQYF. The chain combines TRBV11-2 with TRBJ2-7, with D perhaps TRBD2 (6 bases). Germline loops: CDR1 SGHAT, CDR2 FQNNGV. This CDR3 contains 12 residues. Between the trimmed V and J ends, which lost 3 bases and 7 bases, there was a span of 10 bases.

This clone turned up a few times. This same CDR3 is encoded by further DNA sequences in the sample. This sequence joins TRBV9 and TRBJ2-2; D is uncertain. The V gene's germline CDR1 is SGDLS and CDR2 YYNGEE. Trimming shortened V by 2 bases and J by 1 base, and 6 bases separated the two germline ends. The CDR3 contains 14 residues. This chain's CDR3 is CASSVAVNTGELFF. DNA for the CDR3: TGTGCCAGCAGCGTCGCGGTGAACACCGGGGAGCTGTTTTTT.

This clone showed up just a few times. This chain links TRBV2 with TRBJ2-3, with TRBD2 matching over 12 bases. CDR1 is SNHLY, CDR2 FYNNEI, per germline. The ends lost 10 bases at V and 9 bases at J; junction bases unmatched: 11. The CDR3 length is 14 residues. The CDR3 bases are TGTGCCACCACGACTAGCGGGAGAGAGGCCACGCAGTATTTT. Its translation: CATTTSGREATQYF. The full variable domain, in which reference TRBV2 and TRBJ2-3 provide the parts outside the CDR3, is EPEVTQTPSHQVTQMGQEVILRCVPISNHLYFYWYRQILGQKVEFLVSFYNNEISEKSEIFDDQFSVERPDGSNFTLKIRSTKLEDSAMYFCATTTSGREATQYFGPGTRLTVL.

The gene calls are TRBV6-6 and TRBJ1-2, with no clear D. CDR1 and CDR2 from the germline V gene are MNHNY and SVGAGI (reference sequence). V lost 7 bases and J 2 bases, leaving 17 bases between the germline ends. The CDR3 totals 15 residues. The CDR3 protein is CASTFPSQQNYGYTF. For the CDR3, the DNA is TGTGCCAGCACCTTCCCATCCCAACAGAACTATGGCTACACCTTC.

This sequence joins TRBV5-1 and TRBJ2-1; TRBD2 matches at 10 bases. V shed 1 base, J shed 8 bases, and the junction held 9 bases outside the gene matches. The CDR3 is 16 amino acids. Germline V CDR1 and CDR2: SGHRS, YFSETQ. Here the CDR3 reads CASSLWTSGREDEQFF. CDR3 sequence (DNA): TGCGCCAGCAGCTTGTGGACTAGCGGAAGGGAGGATGAGCAGTTCTTC.

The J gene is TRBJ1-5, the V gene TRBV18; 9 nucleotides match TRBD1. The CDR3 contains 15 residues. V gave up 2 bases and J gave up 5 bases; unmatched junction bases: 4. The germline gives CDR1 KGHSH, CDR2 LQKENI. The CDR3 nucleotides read TGTGCCAGCTCACCAACCGGACAGGGGTATCAGCCCCAGCATTTT. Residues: CASSPTGQGYQPQHF.

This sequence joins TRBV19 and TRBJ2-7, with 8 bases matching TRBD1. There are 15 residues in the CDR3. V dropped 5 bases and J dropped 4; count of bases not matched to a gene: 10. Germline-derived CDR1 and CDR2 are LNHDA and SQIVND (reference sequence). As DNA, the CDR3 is TGTGCCAGTAGTCTCAACGGACAGGGTCGATACGAGCAGTACTTC. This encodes CASSLNGQGRYEQYF.

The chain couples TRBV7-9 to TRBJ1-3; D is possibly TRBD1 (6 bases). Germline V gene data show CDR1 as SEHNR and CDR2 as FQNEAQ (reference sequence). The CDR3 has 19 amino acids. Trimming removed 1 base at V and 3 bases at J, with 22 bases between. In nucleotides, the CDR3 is TGTGCCAGCAGCTTAGTATCCTGGGACACTCTAGGTGGTGGAAACACCATATATTTT. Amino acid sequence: CASSLVSWDTLGGGNTIYF.

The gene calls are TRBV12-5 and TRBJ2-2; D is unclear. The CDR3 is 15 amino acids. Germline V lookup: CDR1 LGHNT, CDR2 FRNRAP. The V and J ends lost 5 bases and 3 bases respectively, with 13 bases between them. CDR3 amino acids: CASGTASIDTGELFF. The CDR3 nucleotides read TGTGCTAGTGGTACCGCCTCTATCGACACCGGGGAGCTGTTTTTT. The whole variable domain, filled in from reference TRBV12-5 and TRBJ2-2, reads DARVTQTPRHKVTEMGQEVTMRCQPILGHNTVFWYRQTMMQGLELLAYFRNRAPLDDSGMPKDRFSAEMPDATLATLKIQPSEPRDSAVYFCASGTASIDTGELFFGEGSRLTVL.

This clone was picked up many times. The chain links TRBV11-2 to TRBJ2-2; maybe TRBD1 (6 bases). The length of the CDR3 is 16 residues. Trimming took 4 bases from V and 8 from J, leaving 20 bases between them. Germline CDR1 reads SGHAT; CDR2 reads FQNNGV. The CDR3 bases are TGTGCCAGCAGCTCCCCCCGGGTGGGGGCTAGGGGGGAGCTGTTTTTT. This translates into CASSSPRVGARGELFF.

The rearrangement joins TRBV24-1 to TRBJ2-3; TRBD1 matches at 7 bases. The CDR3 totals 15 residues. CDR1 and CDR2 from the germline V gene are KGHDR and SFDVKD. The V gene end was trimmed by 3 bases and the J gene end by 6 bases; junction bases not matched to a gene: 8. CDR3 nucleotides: TGTGCCACCAGTGATGTAGGGGGCGGGTCGGATACGCAGTATTTT. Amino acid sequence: CATSDVGGGSDTQYF.

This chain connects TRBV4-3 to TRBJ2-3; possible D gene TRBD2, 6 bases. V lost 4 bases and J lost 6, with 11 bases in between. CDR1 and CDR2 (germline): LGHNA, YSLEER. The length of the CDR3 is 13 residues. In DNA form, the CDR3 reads TGCGCCAGCAGCCCTCTCCGGGGGGATACGCAGTATTTT. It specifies CASSPLRGDTQYF.